This T cell receptor (beta chain) emerged from a study of T cells in Graves' hyperthyroidism and ophthalmopathy. This CDR3 has 15 amino acids. V was pared by 2 bases and J by 6 bases, with 16 bases between. Germline CDR1 SGHTA, CDR2 FQGTGA. The source material, RNA transcripts, was used to amplify TCR beta CDR3 regions. The HTBI set primed first-round TCR CDR3 RT-PCR. One entry per CDR3 protein, called by TCRdb with MiXCR from the multiplex PCR reads. The repertoire holds hundreds of thousands of distinct CDR3 sequences, with roughly 25% as singletons. It was uncontrolled infection, other autoimmune disease, pregnancy or lactation that excluded patients. In making diagnoses, clinical symptoms, serum thyroxine and TRAb, thyroid ultrasound and orbital computed tomography were all used.

This TCR was sampled from a man aged 50 to 59 with Graves' hyperthyroidism. The chain combines TRBV7-3 with TRBJ1-1, with TRBD1 as a possible D gene (5 bases). Sequencing used blood. The CDR3, as DNA: TGTGCCAGCAGCTTATTAGCCCAGGGTTTCTCTGAAGCTTTCTTT. Protein sequence: CASSLLAQGFSEAFF.